Listed here are 27 T cell receptor beta chains from one sample, sequenced in a study of human T cells and chemical hapten exposure. Indicated time point: pre-sensitization, week 0. Treatment noted: therapeutic diphenylcyclopropenone sensitization with weekly scalp DPC. TCRdb used MiXCR to reprocess the RACE reads, holding one entry per CDR3 protein. The sample carries about 110,000 distinct CDR3 sequences, roughly an eighth recorded once. The sample was whole blood, taken in connection with sensitization to the hapten diphenylcyclopropenone (DPC). These receptors were collected from a woman between 50 and 59 years old with alopecia areata. Some clones in this sample may be carry-over from other donors' samples.

This clonotype was seen many times. This chain connects TRBV6-6 to TRBJ2-1, with D maybe TRBD1 (5 bases). The CDR3 consists of 13 residues. The V gene lost 2 bases and the J gene lost 6 bases, with 8 bases spanning the gap. CDR1 MNHNY and CDR2 SVGAGI come from the germline V gene (reference sequence). CDR3 in amino acids: CASSYDQGNEQFF. CDR3 in DNA: TGTGCCAGCAGTTACGATCAGGGCAATGAGCAGTTCTTC.

The chain is built from TRBV18 and TRBJ1-4, with D possibly matching TRBD1 (5 bases). V lost 3 bases and J 10 bases, leaving 12 bases between the germline ends. This CDR3 region has 13 residues. Germline V gene sequence: CDR1 KGHSH, CDR2 LQKENI. The DNA for the CDR3 is TGTGCCAGCTCACCTCAGGGAGACGGAAAACTGTTTTTT. This encodes CASSPQGDGKLFF.

This clonotype was detected many times. The chain carries TRBV15 and TRBJ1-3; possible D gene TRBD1, 6 bases. The CDR3 length is 16 residues. Germline values: CDR1 LNHNV, CDR2 YYDKDF (reference sequence). Trimming removed 0 bases from V and 3 bases from J, with 12 bases in between. CDR3 sequence reads: CATSREGGPFGNTIYF. CDR3 nucleotide sequence: TGTGCCACCAGCAGAGAGGGGGGGCCTTTTGGAAACACCATATATTTT.

The chain is built from TRBV19 and TRBJ2-3; 10 nucleotides align to TRBD1. CDR1 and CDR2 from the germline V gene are LNHDA and SQIVND (reference sequence). This CDR3 is built from 16 residues. The trim removed 2 bases at V and 1 base at J, leaving 3 bases unmatched. Here the CDR3 reads CASSISGTGGTDTQYF. The DNA for the CDR3 is TGTGCCAGTAGTATAAGTGGGACAGGGGGCACAGATACGCAGTATTTT.

This clonotype was detected a few times. The V and J genes are TRBV28 and TRBJ1-2, with a weak D call TRBD1 (5 bases). This CDR3 has 11 residues. V lost 3 bases to trimming and J lost 10 bases, with 9 bases between them. Germline V gene lookup returns CDR1 MDHEN and CDR2 SYDVKM. CDR3: CASSLGRDYTF. The CDR3 coding sequence is TGTGCCAGCAGTTTGGGCAGGGACTACACCTTC.

This clonotype occurred a few times. This chain links TRBV12-5 with TRBJ1-1; D remains ambiguous. Trimming cost V 3 bases and J 4 bases, with 12 bases left between them. CDR1 and CDR2 (germline): LGHNT, FRNRAP. The CDR3 loop spans 14 amino acids. DNA for the CDR3: TGTGCTAGTGGTTTTGGGCAGTCCTCCACTGAAGCTTTCTTT. Translation: CASGFGQSSTEAFF.

The table lists this clonotype with many counts. The chain uses TRBV6-5 and TRBJ1-4; TRBD1 might be the D (5 bases). Trimming removed 3 bases from V and 10 bases from J, with 12 bases in between. CDR1 is MNHEY and CDR2 is SVGAGI in the germline V gene. The CDR3 contains 13 residues. The CDR3 DNA sequence: TGTGCCAGCAGTTATTCCGACGGGGGAAAACTGTTTTTT. This gives the protein CASSYSDGGKLFF.

V gene TRBV20-1 combines with J gene TRBJ2-3, with D unresolved. The V end was cut by 1 base, the J end by 1 base, with 6 bases between. CDR1 is DFQATT, CDR2 SNEGSKA, per germline (reference sequence). The CDR3 spans 13 residues. The CDR3 sequence: CSARVQGTDTQYF. CDR3 DNA: TGCAGTGCTAGAGTTCAGGGCACAGATACGCAGTATTTT.

A few counts support this clonotype. The rearrangement joins TRBV28 to TRBJ2-5; D possibly uses TRBD1 or TRBD2 (6 bases each). The CDR3 has 13 residues. Per germline, CDR1 MDHEN and CDR2 SYDVKM. Between the trimmed V and J ends, which lost 5 bases and 3 bases, there was a span of 10 bases. In nucleotides, the CDR3 is TGTGCCAGCAGTCCGCGGGACAAAGAGACCCAGTACTTC. This codes for CASSPRDKETQYF.

This clonotype was found many times. The chain combines TRBV28 with TRBJ2-4, with no clear D. The CDR3 consists of 13 residues. The germline V gene encodes CDR1 MDHEN and CDR2 SYDVKM. V was pared by 10 bases and J by 3 bases, with 13 bases between. In nucleotides, the CDR3 is TGTGCCATCATGCCAGGTGGCAAAAACATTCAGTACTTC. This translates into CAIMPGGKNIQYF.

This chain joins TRBV10-3 and TRBJ2-3; 8 bases agree with TRBD1. Losses at the gene ends were 7 bases for V and 3 bases for J; bases not matched to a gene: 6. Germline V gives CDR1 ENHRY, CDR2 SYGVKD. The CDR3 totals 14 residues. Written as DNA, the CDR3 is TGTGCCATCACCCCGGGACAGGCAACAGATACGCAGTATTTT. This gives the protein CAITPGQATDTQYF.

In its sample, this clonotype was seen a few times. The chain combines TRBV6-1 with TRBJ1-5; D gene ambiguous. Per germline, CDR1 MNHNS and CDR2 SASEGT. The V end was cut by 2 bases, the J end by 6 bases, with 8 bases between. The CDR3 consists of 13 residues. The CDR3 nucleotides read TGTGCCAGCAGTGAATTGGAGTTTCAGCCCCAGCATTTT. Translation: CASSELEFQPQHF.

This clonotype has only a few counts. This chain connects TRBV3-1 to TRBJ1-1; D may be TRBD1 (5 bases). This CDR3 is 17 amino acids long. The germline V gene encodes CDR1 LGHDT and CDR2 YNNKEL (reference sequence). V was pared by 1 base and J by 0 bases, with 15 bases between. The CDR3 loop is CASSQAVGAGLNTEAFF. The CDR3 DNA is TGTGCCAGCAGCCAAGCGGTAGGGGCAGGGCTGAACACTGAAGCTTTCTTT. The complete variable domain, with remaining parts taken from reference TRBV3-1 and TRBJ1-1, reads DTAVSQTPKYLVTQMGNDKSIKCEQNLGHDTMYWYKQDSKKFLKIMFSYNNKELIINETVPNRFSPKSPDKAHLNLHINSLELGDSAVYFCASSQAVGAGLNTEAFFGQGTRLTVV.

V usage is TRBV2 and J usage is TRBJ2-3; D ambiguous. The CDR3 runs 13 residues. In germline, CDR1 is SNHLY, CDR2 FYNNEI. V was clipped by 4 bases and J by 3 bases, with 8 bases between them. Here the CDR3 DNA reads TGTGCCAGCAGTGTAATGCGTACAGATACGCAGTATTTT. Translating it yields CASSVMRTDTQYF.

This clonotype appeared a few times. The CDR3 protein is CASSYSIDPTGIRGETQYF. The CDR3 DNA reads TGTGCCAGCAGTTACTCGATTGACCCTACCGGGATCAGAGGGGAGACCCAGTACTTC. The rearrangement joins TRBV6-2 or TRBV6-3 to TRBJ2-5; maybe TRBD2 (5 bases). Between the trimmed V and J ends, which lost 0 bases and 5 bases, there was a span of 25 bases. The CDR3 spans 19 residues. Germline assignment: CDR1 MNHEY and CDR2 SVGEGT.

This chain uses TRBV7-6 with TRBJ2-7, with 13 bases aligning to TRBD2. CDR1 is SGHVS, CDR2 FNYEAQ, per germline. V was pared by 5 bases and J by 4 bases, with 8 bases of the junction left unmatched. This CDR3 has 16 residues. The CDR3 DNA reads TGTGCCAGCAGCCAGTCCGGGACTAGCGGGACATACGAGCAGTACTTC. Translated, it gives CASSQSGTSGTYEQYF.

This clonotype has a handful of counts. The chain couples TRBV29-1 to TRBJ2-7, with 13 bases matching TRBD2. The germline V gene has CDR1 SQVTM and CDR2 ANQGSEA. V was clipped by 5 bases and J by 5 bases; unmatched bases: 6. This CDR3 contains 14 residues. The CDR3: CSVKLTSGRNEQYF. The CDR3 DNA sequence: TGCAGCGTTAAATTGACTAGCGGGAGGAACGAGCAGTACTTC.

The rearrangement joins TRBV6-6 to TRBJ2-2, with D possibly being TRBD2 (5 bases). Looked up from germline, CDR1 is MNHNY and CDR2 is SVGAGI (reference sequence). The CDR3 spans 13 residues. The V gene lost 6 bases and the J gene lost 4 bases, with 9 bases spanning the gap. The CDR3 region is CASRLAGTGELFF. The CDR3 nucleotides read TGTGCCAGCAGATTGGCGGGCACCGGGGAGCTGTTTTTT.

The rearrangement uses TRBV20-1 and TRBJ1-2, with 12 positions matching TRBD1. V gave up 6 bases and J gave up 4 bases; unmatched junction bases: 3. The length of the CDR3 is 13 residues. Per germline, CDR1 DFQATT and CDR2 SNEGSKA (reference sequence). The CDR3: CSARDRGPYGYTF. In DNA form, the CDR3 reads TGCAGTGCCCGGGACAGGGGGCCCTATGGCTACACCTTC.

This clonotype came up a few times. This chain joins TRBV9 and TRBJ2-3; TRBD2 might be the D (5 bases). The CDR3 has 16 amino acids. Trimming removed 4 bases from V and 0 bases from J, with 15 bases in between. Germline V gene lookup returns CDR1 SGDLS and CDR2 YYNGEE. DNA of the CDR3: TGTGCCAGCAGCTCCGGGATTCTACCAAGCACAGATACGCAGTATTTT. As protein: CASSSGILPSTDTQYF.

The CDR3 reads CASSLDYGNQPQHF. Here the CDR3 DNA reads TGTGCCAGCAGTTTGGATTACGGGAATCAGCCCCAGCATTTT. This sequence joins TRBV28 and TRBJ1-5; D remains ambiguous. Trimming removed 3 bases at V and 4 bases at J, with 10 bases between. Germline lookup yields CDR1 MDHEN and CDR2 SYDVKM. The CDR3 is 14 residues long.

This clonotype turned up a few times. CDR3 DNA: TGCGCCAGCAGCCAAGATACACTAGCGGGATACTACGAGCAGTACTTC. Translating it yields CASSQDTLAGYYEQYF. V and J are TRBV4-1 and TRBJ2-7, with 10 bases matching TRBD2. V lost 0 bases, J lost 3 bases, and 5 bases stayed unmatched. This CDR3 is 16 amino acids long. Germline assignment: CDR1 MGHRA and CDR2 YSYEKL.

This clonotype was seen repeatedly, ten times or more. The chain recombines TRBV3-1 with TRBJ1-5, with D perhaps matching TRBD1 (5 bases). The CDR3 length is 15 residues. CDR1 and CDR2 (germline): LGHDT, YNNKEL (reference sequence). V dropped 0 bases and J dropped 3 bases, with 9 bases sitting between them. CDR3 in DNA: TGTGCCAGCAGCCAAGAGGTACAGGTCAATCAGCCCCAGCATTTT. Protein product: CASSQEVQVNQPQHF.

This clonotype came up many times. This chain links TRBV7-8 with TRBJ2-1; tentatively, D is TRBD2 (6 bases). The V end lost 0 bases, the J end lost 6 bases, and 15 bases lay between the germline ends. This CDR3 is 16 amino acids long. Looked up from germline, CDR1 is SGHVS and CDR2 is FQNEAQ. CDR3 DNA: TGTGCCAGCAGCTTAGCGGAGGGACCAGGTTTCAATGAGCAGTTCTTC. It encodes CASSLAEGPGFNEQFF.

This chain joins TRBV27 and TRBJ2-3; possibly TRBD2 for D (6 bases). Germline CDR1 reads MNHEY; CDR2 reads SMNVEV (reference sequence). The V gene lost 5 bases and the J gene lost 12 bases, with 21 bases spanning the gap. The CDR3 length is 14 residues. The CDR3 DNA is TGTGCCAGCAGTCCCTGGAATATTGACGGGACTCAGTATTTT. Translating it yields CASSPWNIDGTQYF.

The genes are TRBV3-1 and TRBJ1-6; D is uncertain. CDR1 LGHDT and CDR2 YNNKEL come from the germline V gene (reference sequence). V was pared by 4 bases and J by 0 bases, with 4 bases between. This CDR3 has 14 amino acids. The CDR3 here is CASSPNSYNSPLHF. The CDR3 bases are TGTGCCAGCAGCCCAAACTCCTATAATTCACCCCTCCACTTT.

In this sample, this clonotype turned up a few times. The chain has TRBV7-2 and TRBJ2-4; D is possibly TRBD2 (5 bases). The germline V gene encodes CDR1 SGHTA and CDR2 FQGNSA. The CDR3 consists of 14 residues. The V end lost 4 bases, the J end lost 9 bases, and 16 bases lay between the germline ends. The CDR3: CASSSLRLGSIQYF. In DNA form, the CDR3 reads TGTGCCAGCAGCTCCCTCCGACTGGGGAGCATTCAGTACTTC.